This TCR beta chain derives from a study of T cell responses to AZD1222 COVID-19 vaccine. Study-wide points: Repertoire sampling was restricted to post-peak T cell response timepoints. Donors in the cohort were predominantly white British and more often female, and clonal diversity was possibly underestimated. Among AZD1222 vaccinees, only six were seropositive at baseline.

The CDR3 totals 15 residues. V was clipped by 1 base and J by 7 bases, with 13 bases between them. Germline V gene data show CDR1 as MNHEY and CDR2 as SMNVEV (reference sequence). Details on this clone: What it binds is unknown.

This table comes from immunoSEQ multiplex PCR, and its TCRdb copy is limited to in-frame clones, with some not included. The sample gives about 150,000 clones, roughly nine tenths of which show up once; about 1.3% is in the top ten. This specimen consisted of peripheral blood, obtained on day 0 of AZD1222 vaccination. J is TRBJ1-4 and V is TRBV27; a possible D gene is TRBD1 (5 bases). The TCR sequence derives from an adult in good health. The CDR3 region is CASSLLGGRGEKLFF. The CDR3 DNA reads TGTGCCAGCAGTTTATTGGGGGGTAGAGGTGAAAAACTGTTTTTT.